The entry below gives a single T cell receptor (beta chain) sequence along with its context. This CDR3 region has 16 residues. The junction had 6 bases not matched to a gene; V was cut back by 3 bases and J by 1 base. The germline CDR1 and CDR2 sequences are MNHEY and SVGAGI. This specimen belongs to a study of blood T cell repertoires in COVID-19. The authors' processing: Amplification with reference gene primers provided the estimates of nucleated cell counts. Produced via immunoSEQ multiplex PCR; TCRdb's table is partial and in-frame only. For V, J and clone size, that table is used; D and trimming come from the DNA. This sample carries about 330,000 clones, around 90% of them seen once, and the ten largest clones take approximately 9.9%. In Seattle, patients joined the study during active infection and were tracked longitudinally.

The sequencing sample was made of peripheral blood. This clonotype was sampled from a man aged 30 to 39 with COVID-19, enrolled during active disease. V usage is TRBV6-5 and J usage is TRBJ2-3, with 8 bases matching TRBD1. CDR3 loop: CASSYAGTGGTDTQYF. The CDR3 nucleotides are TGTGCCAGCAGTTATGCCGGGACAGGAGGCACAGATACGCAGTATTTT.